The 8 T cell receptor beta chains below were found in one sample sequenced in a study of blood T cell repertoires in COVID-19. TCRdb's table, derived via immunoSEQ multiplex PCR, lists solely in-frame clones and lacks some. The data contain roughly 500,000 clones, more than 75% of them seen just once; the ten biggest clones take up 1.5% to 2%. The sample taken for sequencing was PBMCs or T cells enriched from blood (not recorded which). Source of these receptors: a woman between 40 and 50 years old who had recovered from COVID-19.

The CDR3 protein is CASSQSPGQGISFF. The CDR3 DNA reads TGTGCCAGCTCTCAAAGCCCGGGACAGGGGATATCTTTCTTT. J is TRBJ1-1 and V is TRBV18; TRBD1 aligns across 10 bases. J lost 12 bases, V lost 6 bases, and 13 bases had no gene match. The CDR3 length is 14 residues. The germline CDR1 and CDR2 sequences are KGHSH and LQKENI. Supplemented by reference TRBV18 and TRBJ1-1, the full variable domain reads NAGVMQNPRHLVRRRGQEARLRCSPMKGHSHVYWYRQLPEEGLKFMVYLQKENIIDESGMPKERFSAEFPKEGPSILRIQQVVRGDSAAYFCASSQSPGQGISFFGQGTRLTVV.

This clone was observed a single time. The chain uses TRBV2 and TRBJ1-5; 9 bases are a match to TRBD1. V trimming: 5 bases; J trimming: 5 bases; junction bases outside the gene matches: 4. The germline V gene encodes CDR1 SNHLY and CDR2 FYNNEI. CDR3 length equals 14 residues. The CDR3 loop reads CASSRDRAYQPQHF. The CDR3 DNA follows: TGTGCCAGCAGTAGGGACAGGGCATATCAGCCCCAGCATTTT.

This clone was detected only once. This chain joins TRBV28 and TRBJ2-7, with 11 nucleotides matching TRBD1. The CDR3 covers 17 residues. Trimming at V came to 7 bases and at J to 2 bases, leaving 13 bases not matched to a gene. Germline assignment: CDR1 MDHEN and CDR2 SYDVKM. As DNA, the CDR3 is TGTGCCAGCATCTCCCTGTACGAGGGACAGGGGGCCTACGAGCAGTACTTC. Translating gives CASISLYEGQGAYEQYF.

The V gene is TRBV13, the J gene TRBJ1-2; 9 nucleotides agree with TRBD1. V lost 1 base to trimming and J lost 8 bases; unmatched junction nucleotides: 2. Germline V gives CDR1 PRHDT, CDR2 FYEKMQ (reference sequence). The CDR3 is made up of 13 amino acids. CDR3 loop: CASSLVGTGGYTF. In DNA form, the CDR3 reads TGTGCCAGCAGCTTAGTTGGGACAGGGGGCTACACCTTC.

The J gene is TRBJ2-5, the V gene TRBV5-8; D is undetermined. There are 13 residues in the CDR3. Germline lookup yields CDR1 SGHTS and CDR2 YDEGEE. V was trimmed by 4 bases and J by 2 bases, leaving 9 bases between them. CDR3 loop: CASSPRRQETQYF. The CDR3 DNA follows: TGTGCCAGCAGCCCCCGCAGGCAAGAGACCCAGTACTTC.

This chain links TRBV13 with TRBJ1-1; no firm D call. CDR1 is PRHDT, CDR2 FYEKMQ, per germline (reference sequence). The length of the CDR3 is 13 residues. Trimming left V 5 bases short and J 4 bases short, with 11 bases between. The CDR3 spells CASSNSLGTEAFF. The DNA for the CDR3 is TGTGCCAGCAGCAACAGCCTCGGCACTGAAGCTTTCTTT.

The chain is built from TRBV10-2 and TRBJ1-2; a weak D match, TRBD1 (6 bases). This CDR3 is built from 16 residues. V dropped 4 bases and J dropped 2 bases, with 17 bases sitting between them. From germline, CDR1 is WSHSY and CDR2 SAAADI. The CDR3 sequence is CASSAAAGGANYGYTF. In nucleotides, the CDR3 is TGCGCCAGCAGTGCTGCAGCTGGGGGGGCCAACTATGGCTACACCTTC.

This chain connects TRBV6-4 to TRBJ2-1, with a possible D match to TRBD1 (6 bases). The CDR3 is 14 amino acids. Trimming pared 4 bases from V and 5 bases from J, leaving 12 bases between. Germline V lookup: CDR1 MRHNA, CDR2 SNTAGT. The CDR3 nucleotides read TGTGCCAGCAGTGTAGTGGACAGCAACAATGAGCAGTTCTTC. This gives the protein CASSVVDSNNEQFF.